Below, 14 T cell receptor beta chains from the same sample are listed, as sequenced in a study of Graves' ophthalmopathy and Graves' hyperthyroidism. For repertoire sequencing, the TCR beta CDR3 regions were amplified from RNA transcripts. First-round RT-PCR with HTBI primers preceded a second-round multiplex PCR. TCRdb analysed the multiplex PCR reads with MiXCR anew, one entry per CDR3 protein. The data show hundreds of thousands of distinct CDR3 sequences, 22% seen once. The sequenced sample consisted of peripheral blood. All receptors come from a woman between 18 and 29 years old with stable Graves' hyperthyroidism. Some clones in this sample may be carry-over from other donors' samples.

Many counts were recorded for this clonotype. The chain has TRBV6-5 and TRBJ1-1, with D perhaps matching TRBD1 (6 bases). The ends were cut back, 0 bases at V and 3 bases at J, with 14 bases in the middle. CDR1 is MNHEY and CDR2 is SVGAGI in the germline V gene. The CDR3 runs 16 residues. CDR3 bases: TGTGCCAGCAGTTACTCTACAGGGTTCACCCACACTGAAGCTTTCTTT. This codes for CASSYSTGFTHTEAFF.

This clonotype was found many times. The genes are TRBV6-2 or TRBV6-3 and TRBJ2-7; tentative D call: TRBD1 (5 bases). Germline CDR1 reads MNHEY; CDR2 reads SVGEGT. There are 16 residues in the CDR3. Trimming pared 7 bases from V and 1 base from J, leaving 20 bases between. The CDR3 spells CASTRDSSTLSYEQYF. The CDR3 nucleotides read TGTGCCAGCACCCGCGACAGTTCTACCTTATCCTACGAGCAGTACTTC.

This clonotype appeared many times. V and J are TRBV12-3 or TRBV12-4 and TRBJ1-1, with 7 bases lining up with TRBD1. This CDR3 contains 14 residues. V was clipped by 2 bases and J by 5 bases; unmatched bases: 5. The CDR3 spells CASSLKGAGTEAFF. The CDR3 DNA follows: TGTGCCAGCAGTTTAAAGGGGGCTGGGACTGAAGCTTTCTTT.

This clonotype was observed at least ten times. This chain links TRBV6-5 with TRBJ2-7; TRBD1 matches at 9 bases. The CDR3 loop spans 15 amino acids. Germline CDR1 and CDR2: MNHEY and SVGAGI. Germline trimming cut 0 bases from V and 2 bases from J; bases unmatched to any gene: 2. CDR3 in amino acids: CASSYSGQGTYEQYF. In DNA form, the CDR3 reads TGTGCCAGCAGTTACTCGGGACAGGGAACCTACGAGCAGTACTTC.

This clonotype was counted many times. This chain connects TRBV7-3 to TRBJ2-5; 7 bases align to TRBD2. V trimming: 6 bases; J trimming: 4 bases; junction bases outside the gene matches: 14. This CDR3 comprises 16 residues. CDR1 is SGHTA, CDR2 FQGTGA, per germline. CDR3 residues: CASRGGTSERGETQYF. The CDR3 nucleotides read TGTGCCAGCAGGGGAGGAACTAGCGAAAGGGGAGAGACCCAGTACTTC.

This clonotype was recorded at least ten times. The chain employs TRBV28 and TRBJ2-3; 7 nucleotides agree with TRBD1. This CDR3 has 16 amino acids. The germline V gene has CDR1 MDHEN and CDR2 SYDVKM. V lost 5 bases and J lost 0; bases outside the gene matches: 8. The CDR3 coding sequence is TGTGCCAGCAGTCCCCCGGGGACAGAGAGCACAGATACGCAGTATTTT. Its translation is CASSPPGTESTDTQYF.

At least ten counts were recorded for this clonotype. The genes are TRBV12-3 or TRBV12-4 and TRBJ1-1; D possibly corresponds to TRBD1 (5 bases). The CDR3 is made up of 11 amino acids. With 7 bases removed from V and 7 bases from J, the gap between germline ends came to 10 bases. The CDR3 is CASTGPGEAFF. For the CDR3, the DNA is TGTGCCAGCACGGGACCGGGTGAAGCTTTCTTT.

This clonotype was counted many times. The J gene is TRBJ1-3, the V gene TRBV6-1; tentatively, D is TRBD1 (5 bases). V lost 11 bases, J lost 1 base, and 9 bases lay in between. The CDR3 sequence is 12 residues long. Germline-derived CDR1 and CDR2 are MNHNS and SASEGT. CDR3 amino acids: CAGGSSGNTIYF. DNA for the CDR3: TGTGCCGGGGGTTCTTCTGGAAACACCATATATTTT.

This clonotype was recorded at least ten times. This sequence joins TRBV12-5 and TRBJ1-2; 9 positions match TRBD1. The junction had 5 bases not matched to a gene; V was cut back by 6 bases and J by 3 bases. The CDR3 length is 14 residues. From germline, CDR1 is LGHNT and CDR2 FRNRAP. The CDR3 DNA reads as TGTGCTAGTGGACAGGGGGCCGCCTACTATGGCTACACCTTC. Translating gives CASGQGAAYYGYTF.

The rearrangement joins TRBV11-2 to TRBJ2-4; D is ambiguous. The CDR3 is made up of 11 amino acids. Between the trimmed V and J ends, which lost 5 bases and 9 bases, there was a span of 8 bases. The germline CDR1 and CDR2 sequences are SGHAT and FQNNGV. DNA for the CDR3: TGTGCCAGCAGCCCTGGAAGCATTCAGTACTTC. Amino acids: CASSPGSIQYF.

This clonotype was seen repeatedly, ten times or more. The J gene is TRBJ1-2, the V gene TRBV3-1; D call uncertain. The CDR3 is made up of 15 amino acids. Germline lookup yields CDR1 LGHDT and CDR2 YNNKEL (reference sequence). V gave up 4 bases and J gave up 0 bases, with 12 bases separating them. The CDR3 sequence: CASSPYQGANYGYTF. In DNA form, the CDR3 reads TGTGCCAGCAGCCCTTACCAAGGAGCTAACTATGGCTACACCTTC.

This clonotype has a handful of counts. This sequence joins TRBV6-1 and TRBJ1-3, with D possibly matching TRBD1 (5 bases). V lost 7 bases to trimming and J lost 1 base, with 11 bases between them. The CDR3 runs to 14 residues. CDR1 is MNHNS, CDR2 SASEGT, per germline. CDR3 DNA sequence: TGTGCCAGCAACAAGGGGAGTTCTGGAAACACCATATATTTT. Amino acid sequence: CASNKGSSGNTIYF.

Many counts were recorded for this clonotype. This chain links TRBV19 with TRBJ2-7; a weak D match, TRBD1 (5 bases). From germline, CDR1 is LNHDA and CDR2 SQIVND (reference sequence). The germline V and J ends were trimmed by 3 bases and 7 bases, with 13 bases remaining between them. This CDR3 comprises 13 residues. The CDR3 is CASSIDRKGEQYF. The CDR3 bases are TGTGCCAGTAGTATCGATAGGAAGGGGGAGCAGTACTTC.

At least ten counts were recorded for this clonotype. The V call is TRBV7-9, the J call TRBJ1-1; perhaps TRBD1 as D (6 bases). The CDR3 extends over 15 amino acids. Germline V CDR1 and CDR2: SEHNR, FQNEAQ (reference sequence). The germline V and J ends were trimmed by 5 bases and 5 bases, with 18 bases remaining between them. The CDR3 sequence is CASSLQGGGSTEAFF. DNA of the CDR3: TGTGCCAGCAGCCTACAAGGGGGGGGGAGTACTGAAGCTTTCTTT.